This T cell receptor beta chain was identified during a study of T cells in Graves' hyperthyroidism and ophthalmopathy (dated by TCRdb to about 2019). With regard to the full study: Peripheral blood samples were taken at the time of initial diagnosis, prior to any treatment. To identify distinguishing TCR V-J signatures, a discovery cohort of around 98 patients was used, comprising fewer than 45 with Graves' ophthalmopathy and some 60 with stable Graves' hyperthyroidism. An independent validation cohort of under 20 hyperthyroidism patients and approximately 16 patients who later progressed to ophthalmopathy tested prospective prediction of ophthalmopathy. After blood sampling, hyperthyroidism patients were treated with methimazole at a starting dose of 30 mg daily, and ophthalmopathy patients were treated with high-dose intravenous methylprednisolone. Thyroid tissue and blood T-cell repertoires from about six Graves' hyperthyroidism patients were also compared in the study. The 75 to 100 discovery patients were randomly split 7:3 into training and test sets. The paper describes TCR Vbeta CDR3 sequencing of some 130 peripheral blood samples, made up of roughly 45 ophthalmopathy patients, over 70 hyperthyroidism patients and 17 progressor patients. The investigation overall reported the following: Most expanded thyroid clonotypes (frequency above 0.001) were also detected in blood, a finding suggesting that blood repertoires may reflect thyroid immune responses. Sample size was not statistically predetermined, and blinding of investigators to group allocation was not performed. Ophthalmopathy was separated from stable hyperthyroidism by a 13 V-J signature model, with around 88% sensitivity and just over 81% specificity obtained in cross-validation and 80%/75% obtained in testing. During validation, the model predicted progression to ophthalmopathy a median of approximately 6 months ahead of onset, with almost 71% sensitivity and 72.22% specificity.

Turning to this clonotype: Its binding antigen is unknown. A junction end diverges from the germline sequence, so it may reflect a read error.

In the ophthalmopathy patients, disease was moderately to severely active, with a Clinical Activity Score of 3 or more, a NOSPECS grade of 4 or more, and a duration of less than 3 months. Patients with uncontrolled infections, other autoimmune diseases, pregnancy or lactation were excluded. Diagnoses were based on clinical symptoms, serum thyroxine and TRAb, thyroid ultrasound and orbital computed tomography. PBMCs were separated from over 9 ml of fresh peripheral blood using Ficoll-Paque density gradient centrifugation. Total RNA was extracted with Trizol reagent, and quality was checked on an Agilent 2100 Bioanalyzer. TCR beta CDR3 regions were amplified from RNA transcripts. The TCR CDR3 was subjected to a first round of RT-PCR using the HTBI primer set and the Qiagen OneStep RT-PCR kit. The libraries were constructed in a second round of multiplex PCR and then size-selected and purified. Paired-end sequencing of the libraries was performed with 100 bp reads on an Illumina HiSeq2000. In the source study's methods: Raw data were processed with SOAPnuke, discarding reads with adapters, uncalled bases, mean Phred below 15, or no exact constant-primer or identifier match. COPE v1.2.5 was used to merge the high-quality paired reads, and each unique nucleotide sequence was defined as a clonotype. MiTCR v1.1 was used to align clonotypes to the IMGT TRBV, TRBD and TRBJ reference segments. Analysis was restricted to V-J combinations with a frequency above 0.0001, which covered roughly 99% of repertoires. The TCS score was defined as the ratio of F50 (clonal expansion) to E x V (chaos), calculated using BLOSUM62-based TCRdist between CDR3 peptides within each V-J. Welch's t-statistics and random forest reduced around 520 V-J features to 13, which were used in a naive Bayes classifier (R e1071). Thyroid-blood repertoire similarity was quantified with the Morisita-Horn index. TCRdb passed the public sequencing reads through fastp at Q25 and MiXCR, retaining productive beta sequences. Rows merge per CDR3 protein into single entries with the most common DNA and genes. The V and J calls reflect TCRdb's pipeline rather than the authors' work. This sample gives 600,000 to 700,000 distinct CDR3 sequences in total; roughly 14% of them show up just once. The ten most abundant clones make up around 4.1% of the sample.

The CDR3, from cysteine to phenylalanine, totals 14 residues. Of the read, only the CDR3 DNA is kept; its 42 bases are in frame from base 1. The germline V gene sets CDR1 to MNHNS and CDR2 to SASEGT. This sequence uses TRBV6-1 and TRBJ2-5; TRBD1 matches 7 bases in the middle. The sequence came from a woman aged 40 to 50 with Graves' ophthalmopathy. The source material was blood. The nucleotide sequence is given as TGTGCCAGCAGTGAATCCGACAGGGAAGAGGCCCAGTACTTC. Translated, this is CASSESDREEAQYF.